The T cell receptor beta chain described here comes from a study of cytomegalovirus exposure and HLA in healthy donors (dated by TCRdb to about 2017). Concerning the study at large: An earlier analysis of approximately 640 of the donors reported 276 Gb of sequence data and 117 million unique TCR beta sequences from about 200 million T cells. Roughly 320 gigabases of sequencing data and around 85 million unique TCR sequences made up an early release that covered approximately 700 HLA-typed donors. The genetic ancestry cluster associated with self-reported Caucasian donors included 81% of the approximately 400 genotyped donors. The study aimed to test whether cataloging public T cell receptors could reveal signatures of past pathogen exposure. The study profiled the T cell repertoires of around 700 subjects by immunosequencing and related them to cytomegalovirus serostatus. A separate validation cohort of 100 to 150 different subjects was used in addition to the roughly 700-subject first cohort. To predict cytomegalovirus infection status, the study combined high-throughput TCR immunosequencing, statistical association of individual TCRs with disease status, and machine learning. In a later analysis, previously published TCR beta repertoires from about 670 donors were re-analyzed and high-resolution HLA genotyping was added so that TCR occurrence patterns could be studied. Rather than using new phenotypic data, the later analysis identified candidate immune exposures from TCR beta sequences and from how often those sequences occurred across donors. An earlier analysis of around 640 of the donors used high-throughput TCR beta sequencing to judge whether each TCR beta V gene segment behaved as functional or pseudogenic. Donor age, sex, ethnicity and CMV serostatus were collected together with the repertoire data. A later genetic analysis took genome-wide SNP genotypes for about 65% of the roughly 670 donors and used that subset as a discovery cohort. Every repertoire in the discovery cohort had been generated on one and the same sequencing platform. HLA typing included class I and class II loci at four-digit resolution. Typing coverage differed by locus: A, B, C, DRB1 and DQB1 were typed in roughly 620-630 donors, DQA1 in 522, DPA1 in 600 to 610, and DPB1 in 472. Because of strong linkage in the cohort, roughly five DR-DQ haplotypes were treated as single units for association and clustering. On average, approximately 250,000 unique TCR beta nucleotide sequences were sequenced per donor among 350 to 400 genotyped donors of the cohort, with approximately 18% of those sequences being non-productive. The investigation overall reported the following: In a later analysis, most CMV-associated TCR beta chains were found to appear HLA-restricted, with HLA associations seemingly driven largely by CMV exposure. A further reported finding was that TCR beta sequences accurately predicted the HLA-A and HLA-B alleles for most subjects in the first cohort. Some IMGT-functional V segments, including TRBV6-2 and TRBV6-3, could not be distinguished by the 87-base-pair reads and were therefore excluded. Several of the top co-occurrence clusters appeared to be linked to parvovirus B19, influenza, CMV and Epstein-Barr virus, according to a later analysis. The study gave a list of about 170 TCR beta chains associated with cytomegalovirus. The authors suggested that the approach could potentially be generalized to other disease states and immunological phenotypes. Because counts were too low, more than 15 rarely observed V segments, including chromosome 9 orphons, were left out of the earlier analysis of roughly 600 of the donors. In a later genetic analysis, a missense DCLRE1C variant was associated with V-gene and J-gene trimming of TCR beta chains, and the association was replicated in an independent cohort. The sequencing pipeline was judged likely to have produced a cluster of highly shared sequence variants as a technical artifact. When HLA alleles, especially DR and DQ, strongly co-occurred, TCR associations were difficult to assign to individual alleles. A few of the identified cytomegalovirus-associated TCR beta chains were confirmed in vitro to be specific for cytomegalovirus antigens. The classifier was reported to diagnose cytomegalovirus status with high specificity and sensitivity in both the original and validation cohorts. Because HLA typing was missing for some donors at each locus, association tests included only the typed subset. Immune exposure information for the cohort was limited to CMV serostatus. An earlier analysis of 450 to 750 of the donors showed that most TCR beta V segments appeared in productive rearrangements either about 90% or about 30% of the time, which broadly matched IMGT annotations. Across donors, most TCR sequences were observed very rarely, whereas some public TCRs were present in many individuals. Linkage disequilibrium might explain the correlated functional status among segregating V segments, but an unknown experimental factor could not be excluded. This cohort had only TCR beta chains sequenced, and the lack of alpha or paired-chain data limited which features could be detected. According to a later analysis, TCR association rates differed among HLA loci, with DRB1 alleles showing the most associated TCRs and HLA-C alleles showing the fewest. Compared with equally common non-associated chains, HLA-associated TCR beta chains in a later analysis were more clonally expanded and had lower generation probabilities. Sequencing depth was assumed to be roughly uniform across donors in the presence/absence analyses, though that assumption may not hold. At a false discovery rate of 0.05, a later analysis linked some 18,000 TCR beta sequences to specific HLA alleles. Compared with the roughly 720-donor mean, donors in an Asian-associated ancestry cluster had fewer N-insertions in productive TCRs, according to a later genetic analysis.

Library construction relied on the immunoSEQ multiplex PCR assay. A mixture of 60 forward primers for TCR Vbeta segments and 13 reverse primers for TCR Jbeta segments was used in the multiplex PCR. Amplification of the CDR3 region of rearranged TCR beta genes was performed with a multiplex PCR assay on genomic DNA. On the Illumina HiSeq System, the amplified TCR beta libraries were sequenced as 87-base-pair reads. Regarding the original processing steps: Across the roughly 700 repertoires, a later analysis counted 80 million or so unique TCR beta chains, around 10 million of which were shared by at least two donors. Raw reads were error-corrected and collapsed into unique sequences with a nearest-neighbor algorithm that merged closely related sequences to remove PCR and sequencing errors. To assign V, D and J gene segments, CDR3 sequences were aligned to IMGT reference sequences. For a sequence to be retained, at least a six-nucleotide match to both a V gene segment and a J gene segment was required. A rearrangement counted as productive if the CDR3 had no stop codons and remained in frame with V and J, and every other rearrangement counted as non-productive. Following IMGT convention, CDR3 was defined as the stretch from the second conserved V-encoded cysteine up to the conserved J-encoded phenylalanine. In an earlier analysis of around 540 of the donors, sequences lacking an unambiguous match to a single V gene segment were excluded. In an earlier analysis of 500 to 750 of the donors, V segments were called functional above 56.7% productive rearrangements and were called segregating when the between-donor standard deviation exceeded 5%. A statistical classification framework was developed to diagnose cytomegalovirus status using the catalog of TCR beta chain sequences. In a later analysis, TCR nucleotide sequences were compared against IMGT/GENE-DB human TR gene sequences so that V and J genes could be assigned. The TCRdist pipeline was used in a later analysis to assign CDR3 sequences and most-parsimonious VDJ recombination scenarios. In a later analysis, each TCR beta chain was defined by its CDR3 amino acid sequence together with its V-gene family, and reads without a unique V-gene family were excluded. As a way to deal with suspected cross-contamination and a sequencing artifact, a later analysis dropped over 550 nucleotide sequences that were highly shared and had low generation probability. In a later analysis, a clonal expansion index for each public chain was calculated from normalized within-repertoire ranks of inferred template counts. Generation probabilities in a later analysis came from a VDJ recombination model fitted to out-of-frame rearrangements, and those results were checked against IGoR. In a later analysis, hypergeometric tests were used to score TCR-TCR, TCR-HLA and TCR-CMV co-occurrence, with a repertoire-size bias correction applied to TCR pairs. To estimate false discovery rates, a later analysis permuted the HLA or CMV assignments 20 times. A later analysis grouped co-occurring TCRs with DBSCAN, adding TCRdist sequence similarity when clustering within HLA-allele-positive subsets. Repertoires with fewer than 30,000 or more than 120,000 public chains, plus five repertoires with anomalous nucleotide sharing, were excluded from co-occurrence clustering. TCRdb took over this immuneACCESS table, retaining in-frame rearrangements with V and J assigned. Such tables are incomplete; in checked studies, under half of the missing clones stem from an unresolved V gene, and the remainder is unexplained. Clone size and the V and J calls come from that table; the DNA yielded D and trimming. The sample contains about 130,000 clones, around 70% of them found a single time. The ten largest clones take up over 2% of the sample.

The CDR3 contains 11 residues, cysteine and phenylalanine counted. The only DNA kept is the CDR3, 33 bases in frame from the first base. Per the germline V gene, SNHLY is the CDR1 and FYNNEI is the CDR2. The junction shows trimming of 8 bases on V and 9 bases on J, plus 12 bases between the germline ends. This clone was seen more than once but under ten times. Its antigen is currently not known. No base quality values were provided; no much bigger clone lies one nucleotide off. The cohort comprised fewer than 750 healthy bone marrow donors. At the time of sampling, every cohort member was nominally healthy, though immune exposures that went unrecorded were likely present. The donor tested CMV seropositive, placing the donor among the 250 to 350 seropositive members of the cohort. Each donor provided a peripheral blood sample, and peripheral blood mononuclear cells were used for TCR beta sequencing. The Qiagen DNeasy Blood Extraction Kit was used to extract genomic DNA from the blood cell samples.

This TCR derives from a woman aged 55-70 years in good health and CMV-seropositive. Input material: PBMCs. The chain employs TRBV2 and TRBJ2-3, and possibly TRBD1, on 5 matching bases. The DNA reads TGTGCCAGCGTGGGGCCCGACACGCAGTATTTT. Its coded protein is CASVGPDTQYF.